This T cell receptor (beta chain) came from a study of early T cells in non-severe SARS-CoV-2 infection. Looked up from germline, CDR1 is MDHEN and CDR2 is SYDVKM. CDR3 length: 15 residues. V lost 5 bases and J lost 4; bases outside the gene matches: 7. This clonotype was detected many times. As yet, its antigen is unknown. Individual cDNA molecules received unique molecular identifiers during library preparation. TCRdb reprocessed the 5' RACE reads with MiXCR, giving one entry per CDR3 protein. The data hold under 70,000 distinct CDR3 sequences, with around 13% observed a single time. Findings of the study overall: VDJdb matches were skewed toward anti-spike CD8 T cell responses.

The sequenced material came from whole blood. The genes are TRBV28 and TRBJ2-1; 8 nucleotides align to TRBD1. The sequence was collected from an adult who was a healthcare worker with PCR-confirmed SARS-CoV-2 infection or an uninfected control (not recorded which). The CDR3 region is CASSIPGTGYNEQFF. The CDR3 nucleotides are TGTGCCAGCAGTATTCCCGGGACAGGATACAATGAGCAGTTCTTC.